These 25 T cell receptor beta chains were all obtained from the same sample, sequenced in a study of cytomegalovirus exposure and HLA in healthy donors. The PCR contained 60 Vbeta and 13 Jbeta primers. TCRdb's copy holds only in-frame clones and misses some; the assay was immunoSEQ multiplex PCR. This table holds about 180,000 clones, over 80% found once. Sequencing input: PBMCs. All receptors derive from a girl aged 5 to 17 in good health and CMV-seropositive.

This clone was seen only once. The chain has TRBV27 and TRBJ2-7, with D unclear. CDR1 and CDR2 (germline): MNHEY, SMNVEV (reference sequence). CDR3 length: 15 residues. Trimming took 3 bases from V and 0 from J, leaving 12 bases between them. In DNA, the CDR3 is TGTGCCAGCAGTTTCGAGAGGCGGAGCTCCTACGAGCAGTACTTC. Encoded protein: CASSFERRSSYEQYF.

The chain combines TRBV29-1 with TRBJ1-1, with 7 bases lining up with TRBD1. V lost 5 bases and J lost 2; bases outside the gene matches: 5. Looked up from germline, CDR1 is SQVTM and CDR2 is ANQGSEA. The CDR3 runs to 13 residues. The CDR3 DNA sequence: TGCAGCGTTAGTCGGGACAGTAACACTGAAGCTTTCTTT. It specifies CSVSRDSNTEAFF.

The chain recombines TRBV4-1 with TRBJ2-3; D unresolved. Germline V CDR1 and CDR2: MGHRA, YSYEKL. V was cut by 0 bases and J by 3 bases, with 13 bases left in between. The CDR3 contains 16 residues. The CDR3 spells CASSQDTEPYTDTQYF. The CDR3 coding sequence is TGCGCCAGCAGCCAAGACACCGAGCCCTATACAGATACGCAGTATTTT.

The chain is built from TRBV18 and TRBJ2-5, with 11 positions matching TRBD1. The last part of the DNA fits TRBJ2-7 better; the J call may be wrong. CDR3 size: 14 residues. The germline V gene encodes CDR1 KGHSH and CDR2 LQKENI. The CDR3 coding sequence is TGTGCCAGCTCACCCGGGACAGGGGGCTACGAGCAGTACTTC. Protein: CASSPGTGGYEQYF.

The V and J genes are TRBV12-5 and TRBJ2-1, with D maybe TRBD2 (6 bases). V lost 0 bases to trimming and J lost 7 bases, with 7 bases between them. There are 13 residues in the CDR3. The germline V gene encodes CDR1 LGHNT and CDR2 FRNRAP. The CDR3 loop is CASGLVRGNEQFF. CDR3 nucleotides: TGTGCTAGTGGTTTGGTACGGGGGAATGAGCAGTTCTTC.

As DNA, the CDR3 is TGCAGCGTTAAACCCGGGACTCTCCCCCGCGAGCAGTACTTC. Protein product: CSVKPGTLPREQYF. This rearrangement joins TRBV29-1 to TRBJ2-5, with a weak D call TRBD2 (6 bases). The J call could be wrong; TRBJ2-7 is a better fit for the DNA end. Looked up from germline, CDR1 is SQVTM and CDR2 is ANQGSEA. CDR3 length: 14 residues.

V and J are TRBV18 and TRBJ2-7; D unclear. V was pared by 3 bases and J by 4 bases, with 10 bases between. The germline V gene has CDR1 KGHSH and CDR2 LQKENI. The CDR3 extends over 13 amino acids. CDR3 in DNA: TGTGCCAGCTCACCCGTCCCTAGTTACGAGCAGTACTTC. Amino acid sequence: CASSPVPSYEQYF.

The chain links TRBV30 to TRBJ2-7; 10 bases line up with TRBD2. This CDR3 comprises 14 residues. Looked up from germline, CDR1 is GTSNPN and CDR2 is SVGIG (reference sequence). V was pared by 0 bases and J by 4 bases, with 3 bases of the junction left unmatched. The CDR3 here is CAWSVAGGRYEQYF. CDR3 nucleotides: TGTGCCTGGAGTGTAGCGGGGGGGCGGTACGAGCAGTACTTC.

The gene calls are TRBV7-6 and TRBJ1-1; D may be TRBD1 (6 bases). The CDR3 contains 14 residues. V shed 7 bases and J shed 4 bases, with 16 bases lying between them. Germline CDR1 SGHVS, CDR2 FNYEAQ. The CDR3 region is CASMGNRVGTEAFF. CDR3 DNA: TGTGCCAGCATGGGTAACAGGGTCGGCACTGAAGCTTTCTTT. Looking up the rest from reference TRBV7-6 and TRBJ1-1 gives the full variable domain: GAGVSQSPRYKVTKRGQDVALRCDPISGHVSLYWYRQALGQGPEFLTYFNYEAQQDKSGLPNDRFSAERPEGSISTLTIQRTEQRDSAMYRCASMGNRVGTEAFFGQGTRLTVV.

The chain has TRBV19 and TRBJ1-1, with 7 positions matching TRBD1. The CDR3 extends over 17 amino acids. From germline, CDR1 is LNHDA and CDR2 SQIVND (reference sequence). With V trimmed by 3 bases and J by 0 bases, 10 bases remained unmatched. The DNA of the CDR3 is TGTGCCAGTAGTATTTTCGTGAGACAGGGTATGAACACTGAAGCTTTCTTT. This encodes CASSIFVRQGMNTEAFF.

The gene calls are TRBV9 and TRBJ2-7; TRBD1 agrees at 7 bases. The trim removed 0 bases at V and 1 base at J, leaving 1 base unmatched. This CDR3 has 14 residues. In germline, CDR1 is SGDLS, CDR2 YYNGEE. The CDR3: CASSVEGASYEQYF. The CDR3 DNA follows: TGTGCCAGCAGCGTAGAGGGGGCTTCCTACGAGCAGTACTTC. The full variable domain, its missing parts supplied by reference TRBV9 and TRBJ2-7, is DSGVTQTPKHLITATGQRVTLRCSPRSGDLSVYWYQQSLDQGLQFLIQYYNGEERAKGNILERFSAQQFPDLHSELNLSSLELGDSALYFCASSVEGASYEQYFGPGTRLTVT.

J is TRBJ2-6 and V is TRBV15; no clear D. The CDR3 is 17 amino acids. V lost 8 bases and J 3 bases, leaving 20 bases between the germline ends. Germline values: CDR1 LNHNV, CDR2 YYDKDF (reference sequence). In DNA, the CDR3 is TGTGCCACCGACACCGCTGGTCGAAACTTTGGGGCCAACGTCCTGACTTTC. This encodes CATDTAGRNFGANVLTF. Variable domain in full (rest from reference TRBV15 and TRBJ2-6): DAMVIQNPRYQVTQFGKPVTLSCSQTLNHNVMYWYQQKSSQAPKLLFHYYDKDFNNEADTPDNFQSRRPNTSFCFLDIRSPGLGDTAMYLCATDTAGRNFGANVLTFGAGSRLTVL.

The V gene is TRBV30, the J gene TRBJ2-5; 10 positions match TRBD2. The J call may be mistaken, given a closer DNA end match to TRBJ2-7. The CDR3 contains 12 residues. The germline CDR1 and CDR2 sequences are GTSNPN and SVGIG (reference sequence). The CDR3 spells CAWTSGSYEQYF. DNA of the CDR3: TGTGCCTGGACTAGCGGGAGTTACGAGCAGTACTTC.

The V and J genes are TRBV10-3 and TRBJ2-3, with 13 bases aligning to TRBD2. Trimming at V came to 2 bases and at J to 5 bases, leaving 7 bases not matched to a gene. This CDR3 spans 17 amino acids. Germline loops: CDR1 ENHRY, CDR2 SYGVKD. CDR3 nucleotide sequence: TGTGCCATCAGTGAGGGACTAGCGGGAGACTTGGGAGATACGCAGTATTTT. The encoded protein is CAISEGLAGDLGDTQYF.

The chain carries TRBV7-2 and TRBJ2-7; D might be TRBD1 (6 bases). Trimming cost V 5 bases and J 3 bases, with 14 bases left between them. Germline CDR1 is SGHTA and CDR2 is FQGNSA. The CDR3 has 14 amino acids. DNA for the CDR3: TGTGCCAGCAGCCCCACGAAAGGGGGCTACGAGCAGTACTTC. Encoded protein: CASSPTKGGYEQYF.

This clone has only a few counts. This chain links TRBV5-1 with TRBJ1-6, with D possibly being TRBD1 (5 bases). CDR3 length: 15 residues. Germline V gives CDR1 SGHRS, CDR2 YFSETQ. The germline V and J ends were trimmed by 4 bases and 7 bases, with 15 bases remaining between them. CDR3 bases: TGCGCCAGCAGCCTAGACAGCCTCCAGAATTCACCCCTCCACTTT. It is translated as CASSLDSLQNSPLHF.

CDR3 sequence (DNA): TGTGCCAGTAGTATGAGGTTGGTGGCAAGCAATCAGCCCCAGCATTTT. It is translated as CASSMRLVASNQPQHF. The chain uses TRBV19 and TRBJ1-5; D gene uncertain. V lost 3 bases to trimming and J lost 1 base, with 13 bases between them. The CDR3 runs to 16 residues. Germline V gene lookup returns CDR1 LNHDA and CDR2 SQIVND (reference sequence).

J is TRBJ1-2 and V is TRBV5-4, with D perhaps matching TRBD1 (5 bases). V was trimmed by 3 bases and J by 4 bases, leaving 13 bases between them. The CDR3 spans 14 residues. The germline V gene encodes CDR1 SGHNT and CDR2 YYREEE (reference sequence). As DNA, the CDR3 is TGTGCCAGCAGCTCACCCGTCAGGGTCTATGGCTACACCTTC. This gives the protein CASSSPVRVYGYTF. Supplemented by reference TRBV5-4 and TRBJ1-2, the full variable domain reads ETGVTQSPTHLIKTRGQQVTLRCSSQSGHNTVSWYQQALGQGPQFIFQYYREEENGRGNFPPRFSGLQFPNYSSELNVNALELDDSALYLCASSSPVRVYGYTFGSGTRLTVV.

The chain has TRBV18 and TRBJ2-1, with a tentative D call TRBD2 (5 bases). Germline V gene sequence: CDR1 KGHSH, CDR2 LQKENI. The CDR3 has 15 amino acids. Trimming removed 3 bases at V and 8 bases at J, with 17 bases between. Here the CDR3 DNA reads TGTGCCAGCTCACCGACGAGCCCTAGTAGCGATGAGCAGTTCTTC. Residues: CASSPTSPSSDEQFF.

The rearrangement joins TRBV7-9 to TRBJ2-1; D is perhaps TRBD1 (5 bases). The germline CDR1 and CDR2 sequences are SEHNR and FQNEAQ (reference sequence). The ends were cut back, 7 bases at V and 4 bases at J, with 14 bases in the middle. CDR3 size: 14 residues. CDR3 residues: CASTSRTLYNEQFF. In DNA, the CDR3 is TGTGCCAGCACCAGCAGGACACTTTACAATGAGCAGTTCTTC.

CDR3 amino acids: CASSVEVNREGYGYTF. The DNA of the CDR3 is TGTGCCAGCAGCGTAGAAGTAAACAGGGAAGGGTATGGCTACACCTTC. The chain uses TRBV9 and TRBJ1-2; D may be TRBD1 (6 bases). The germline V and J ends were trimmed by 0 bases and 5 bases, with 17 bases remaining between them. Germline V gene sequence: CDR1 SGDLS, CDR2 YYNGEE. This CDR3 has 16 amino acids.

The gene calls are TRBV7-6 and TRBJ2-1, with 11 bases fitting TRBD1. CDR3 length: 15 amino acids. The germline V gene has CDR1 SGHVS and CDR2 FNYEAQ. The J segment lost 7 bases and the V segment lost 3 bases, leaving 5 bases of the junction unmatched. For the CDR3, the DNA is TGTGCCAGCAGCTTTCGGGACAGGGGGTCGAATGAGCAGTTCTTC. This translates into CASSFRDRGSNEQFF.

This clone was seen once. The chain is built from TRBV7-8 and TRBJ1-1; tentatively, D is TRBD1 (6 bases). CDR1 and CDR2 from the germline V gene are SGHVS and FQNEAQ. The V gene lost 2 bases and the J gene lost 4 bases, with 11 bases spanning the gap. The length of the CDR3 is 14 residues. The CDR3 DNA is TGTGCCAGCAGCTTAAGGGGGGGGTTCACTGAAGCTTTCTTT. Amino acids: CASSLRGGFTEAFF.

In regard to this clone: At one end, the junction sequence differs from germline, possibly due to a read error. The rearrangement joins TRBV10-1 to TRBJ2-3; TRBD2 agrees at 7 bases. Germline CDR1 is WNHNN and CDR2 is SYGVQD (reference sequence). The CDR3 is 13 amino acids. For the CDR3, the DNA is TGCGCCAGTAAGGGCGGGAGCAGAGATACGCAGTATTTT. Translating gives CASKGGSRDTQYF.

This clone was recorded only once. This chain joins TRBV18 and TRBJ2-4, with TRBD1 matching over 9 bases. The CDR3 covers 20 residues. Germline CDR1 reads KGHSH; CDR2 reads LQKENI. With 2 bases clipped from V and 0 bases from J, the junction kept 14 bases outside the gene matches. CDR3 region: CASSPAMRQGVRIAKNIQYF. CDR3 in DNA: TGTGCCAGCTCACCAGCTATGAGACAGGGGGTCCGAATAGCCAAAAACATTCAGTACTTC.